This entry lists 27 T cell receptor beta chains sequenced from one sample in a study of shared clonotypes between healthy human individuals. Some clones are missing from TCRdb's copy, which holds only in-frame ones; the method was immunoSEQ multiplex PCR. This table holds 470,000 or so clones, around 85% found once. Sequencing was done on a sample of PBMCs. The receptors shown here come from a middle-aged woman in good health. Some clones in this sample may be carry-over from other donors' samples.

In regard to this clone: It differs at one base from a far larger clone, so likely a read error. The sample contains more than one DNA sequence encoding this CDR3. CDR3 in amino acids: CAWRYMTEAFF. CDR3 nucleotides: TGTGCCTGGAGGTACATGACTGAAGCTTTCTTT. V usage is TRBV30 and J usage is TRBJ1-1; D gene unclear. Trimming pared 3 bases from V and 5 bases from J, leaving 7 bases between. The CDR3 totals 11 residues. CDR1 and CDR2 (germline): GTSNPN, SVGIG (reference sequence).

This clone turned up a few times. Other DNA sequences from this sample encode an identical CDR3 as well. CDR3 nucleotide sequence: TGTGCCATCAGTGAGGCCTACGAGCAGTACTTC. As protein: CAISEAYEQYF. V and J are TRBV10-3 and TRBJ2-7; D not resolved. The CDR3 extends over 11 amino acids. Per germline, CDR1 ENHRY and CDR2 SYGVKD. The V end was cut by 2 bases, the J end by 2 bases, with 1 base between.

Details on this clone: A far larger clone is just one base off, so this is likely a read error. CDR3 region: CSAEEGPYEQYF. For the CDR3, the DNA is TGCAGCGCTGAGGAGGGGCCCTACGAGCAGTACTTC. The rearrangement joins TRBV29-1 to TRBJ2-7, with D tentatively TRBD2 (6 bases). CDR1 is SQVTM, CDR2 ANQGSEA, per germline. The CDR3 sequence is 12 residues long. Between the trimmed V and J ends, which lost 7 bases and 2 bases, there was a span of 12 bases.

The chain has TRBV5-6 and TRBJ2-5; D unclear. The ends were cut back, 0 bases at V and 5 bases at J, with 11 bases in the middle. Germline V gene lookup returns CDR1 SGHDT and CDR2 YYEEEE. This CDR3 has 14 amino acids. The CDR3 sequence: CASSLGPIGETQYF. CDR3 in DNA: TGTGCCAGCAGCTTGGGACCCATAGGTGAGACCCAGTACTTC.

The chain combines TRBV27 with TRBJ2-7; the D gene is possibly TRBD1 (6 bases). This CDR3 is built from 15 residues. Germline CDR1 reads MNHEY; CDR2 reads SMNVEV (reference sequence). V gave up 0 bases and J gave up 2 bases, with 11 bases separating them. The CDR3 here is CASSLSVTGPYEQYF. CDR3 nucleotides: TGTGCCAGCAGTTTATCTGTGACAGGCCCCTACGAGCAGTACTTC.

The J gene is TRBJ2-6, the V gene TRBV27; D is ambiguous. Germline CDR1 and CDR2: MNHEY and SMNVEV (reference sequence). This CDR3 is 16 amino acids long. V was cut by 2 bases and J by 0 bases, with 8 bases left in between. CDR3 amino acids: CASSLRQTSGANVLTF. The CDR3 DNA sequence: TGTGCCAGCAGTTTAAGGCAGACCTCTGGGGCCAACGTCCTGACTTTC.

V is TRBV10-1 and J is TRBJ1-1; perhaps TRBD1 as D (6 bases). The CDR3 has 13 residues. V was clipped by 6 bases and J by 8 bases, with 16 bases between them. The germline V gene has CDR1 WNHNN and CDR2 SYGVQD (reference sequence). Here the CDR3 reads CASSQGRGVEAFF. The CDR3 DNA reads TGCGCCAGCAGCCAGGGGCGAGGGGTCGAAGCTTTCTTT.

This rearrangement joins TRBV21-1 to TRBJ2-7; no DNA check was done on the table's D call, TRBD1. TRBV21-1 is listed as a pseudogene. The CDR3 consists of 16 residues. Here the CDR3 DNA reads TGTGCCAGCAGCAAAAGAGACCTCCGCAGGGCGAATGAGCAGTACTTC. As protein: CASSKRDLRRANEQYF.

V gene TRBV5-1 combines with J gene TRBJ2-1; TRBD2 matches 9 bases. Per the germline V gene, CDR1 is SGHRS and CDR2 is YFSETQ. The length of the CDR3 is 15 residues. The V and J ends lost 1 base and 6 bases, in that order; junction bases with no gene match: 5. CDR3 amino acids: CASSLNPSGINEQFF. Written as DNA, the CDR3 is TGCGCCAGCAGCTTGAACCCTAGCGGGATCAATGAGCAGTTCTTC.

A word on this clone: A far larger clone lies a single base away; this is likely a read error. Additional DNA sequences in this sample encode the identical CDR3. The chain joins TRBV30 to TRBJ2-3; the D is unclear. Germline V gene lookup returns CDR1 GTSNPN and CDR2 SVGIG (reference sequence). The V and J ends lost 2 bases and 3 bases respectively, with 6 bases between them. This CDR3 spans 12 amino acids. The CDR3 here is CAWSLETDTQYF. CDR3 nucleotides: TGTGCCTGGAGTCTTGAGACAGATACGCAGTATTTT.

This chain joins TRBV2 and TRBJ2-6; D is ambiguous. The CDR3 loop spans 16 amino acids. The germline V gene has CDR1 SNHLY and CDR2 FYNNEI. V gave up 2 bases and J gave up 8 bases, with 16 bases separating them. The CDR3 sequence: CASSEPQGQFTNVLTF. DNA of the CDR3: TGTGCCAGCAGTGAACCCCAAGGCCAGTTTACCAACGTCCTGACTTTC.

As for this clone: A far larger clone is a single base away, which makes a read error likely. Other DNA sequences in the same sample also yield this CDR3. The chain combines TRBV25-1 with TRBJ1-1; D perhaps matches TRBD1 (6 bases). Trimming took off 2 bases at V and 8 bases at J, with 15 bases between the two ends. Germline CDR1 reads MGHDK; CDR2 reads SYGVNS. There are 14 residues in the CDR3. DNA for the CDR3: TGTGCCAGCAGTGAAAGGGGGTGGGGCACCGAAGCTTTCTTT. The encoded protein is CASSERGWGTEAFF.

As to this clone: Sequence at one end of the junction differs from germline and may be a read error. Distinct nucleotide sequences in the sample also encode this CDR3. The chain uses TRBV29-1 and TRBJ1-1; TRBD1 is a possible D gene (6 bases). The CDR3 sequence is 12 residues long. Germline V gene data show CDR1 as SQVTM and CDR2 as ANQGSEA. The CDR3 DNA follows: TGCAGCGCGGGGGGCCGTAACACTGAGGCTTTCTTT. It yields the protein CSAGGRNTEAFF.

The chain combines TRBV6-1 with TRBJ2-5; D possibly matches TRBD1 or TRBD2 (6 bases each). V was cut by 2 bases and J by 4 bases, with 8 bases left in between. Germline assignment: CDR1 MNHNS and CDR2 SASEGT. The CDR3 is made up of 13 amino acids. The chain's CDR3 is CASSETGAETQYF. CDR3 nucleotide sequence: TGTGCCAGCAGTGAAACGGGGGCAGAGACCCAGTACTTC.

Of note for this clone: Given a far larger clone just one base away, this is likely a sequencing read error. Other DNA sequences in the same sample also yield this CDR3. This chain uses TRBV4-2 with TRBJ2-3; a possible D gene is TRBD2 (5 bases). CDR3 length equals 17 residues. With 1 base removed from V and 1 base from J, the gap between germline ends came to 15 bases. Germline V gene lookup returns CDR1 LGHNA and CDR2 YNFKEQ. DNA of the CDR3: TGTGCCAGCAGCCAAGTAGACTCAGCCGGGGGCACAGATACGCAGTATTTT. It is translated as CASSQVDSAGGTDTQYF.

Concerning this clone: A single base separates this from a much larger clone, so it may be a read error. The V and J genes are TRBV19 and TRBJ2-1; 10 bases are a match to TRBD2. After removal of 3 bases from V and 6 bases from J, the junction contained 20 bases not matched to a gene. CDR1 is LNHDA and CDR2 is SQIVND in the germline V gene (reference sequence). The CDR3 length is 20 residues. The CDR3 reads CASSMWGGPSGRTLSNEQFF. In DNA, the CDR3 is TGTGCCAGTAGTATGTGGGGGGGCCCTAGCGGGAGAACCCTGAGCAATGAGCAGTTCTTC.

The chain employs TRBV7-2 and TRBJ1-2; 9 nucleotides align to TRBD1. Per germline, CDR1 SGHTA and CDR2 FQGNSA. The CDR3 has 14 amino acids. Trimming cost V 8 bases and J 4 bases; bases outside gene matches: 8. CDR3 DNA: TGTGCCAGCGGCACCGGGACAGGGAGCTATGGCTACACCTTC. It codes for CASGTGTGSYGYTF.

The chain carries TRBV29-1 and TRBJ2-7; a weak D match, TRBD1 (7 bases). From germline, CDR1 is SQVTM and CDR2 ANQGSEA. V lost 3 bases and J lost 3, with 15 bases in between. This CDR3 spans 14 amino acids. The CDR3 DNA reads TGCAGCGTTGAGGGTGGAGGGGACAGCTACGAGCAGTACTTC. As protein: CSVEGGGDSYEQYF.

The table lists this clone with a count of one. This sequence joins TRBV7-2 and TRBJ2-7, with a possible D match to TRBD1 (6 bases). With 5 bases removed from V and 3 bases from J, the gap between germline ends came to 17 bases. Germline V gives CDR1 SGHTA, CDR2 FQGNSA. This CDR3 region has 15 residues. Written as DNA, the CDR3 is TGTGCCAGCAGCCCCAGGGGCAGGGCGAGCTACGAGCAGTACTTC. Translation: CASSPRGRASYEQYF. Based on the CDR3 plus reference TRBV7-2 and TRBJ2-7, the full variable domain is GAGVSQSPSNKVTEKGKDVELRCDPISGHTALYWYRQSLGQGLEFLIYFQGNSAPDKSGLPSDRFSAERTGGSVSTLTIQRTQQEDSAVYLCASSPRGRASYEQYFGPGTRLTVT.

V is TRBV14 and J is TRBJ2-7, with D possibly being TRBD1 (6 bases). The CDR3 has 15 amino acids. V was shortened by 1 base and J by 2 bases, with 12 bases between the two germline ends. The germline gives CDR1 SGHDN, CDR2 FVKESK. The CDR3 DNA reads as TGTGCCAGCAGCCAAGTCGGGACATCTCCCTACGAGCAGTACTTC. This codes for CASSQVGTSPYEQYF.

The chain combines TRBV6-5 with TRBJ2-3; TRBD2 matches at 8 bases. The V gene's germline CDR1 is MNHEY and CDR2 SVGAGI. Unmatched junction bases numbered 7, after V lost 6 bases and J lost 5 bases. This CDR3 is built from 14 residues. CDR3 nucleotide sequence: TGTGCCAGCAGAGACCTAGCGGGTGGAGATACGCAGTATTTT. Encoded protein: CASRDLAGGDTQYF.

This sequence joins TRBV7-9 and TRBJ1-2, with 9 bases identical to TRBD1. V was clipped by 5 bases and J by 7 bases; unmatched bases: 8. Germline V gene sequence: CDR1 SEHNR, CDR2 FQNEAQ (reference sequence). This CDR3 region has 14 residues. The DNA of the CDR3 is TGTGCCAGCAGCGCCGGACAGGGGAAAGGTGGCTACACCTTC. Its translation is CASSAGQGKGGYTF.

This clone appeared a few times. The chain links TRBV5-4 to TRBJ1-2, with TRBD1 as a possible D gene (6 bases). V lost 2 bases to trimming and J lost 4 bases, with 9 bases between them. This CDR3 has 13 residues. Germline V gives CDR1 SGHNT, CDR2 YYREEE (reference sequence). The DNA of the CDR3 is TGTGCCAGCAGCTTCTTACAGGGCTATGGCTACACCTTC. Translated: CASSFLQGYGYTF.

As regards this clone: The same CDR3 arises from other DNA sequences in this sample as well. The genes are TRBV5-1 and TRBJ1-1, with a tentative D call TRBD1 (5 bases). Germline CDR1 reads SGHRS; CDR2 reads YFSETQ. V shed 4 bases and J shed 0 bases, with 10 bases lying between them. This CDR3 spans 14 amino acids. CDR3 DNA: TGCGCCAGCAGCCCAGGGACGGTGAACACTGAAGCTTTCTTT. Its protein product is CASSPGTVNTEAFF. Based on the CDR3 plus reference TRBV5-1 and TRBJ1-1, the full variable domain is KAGVTQTPRYLIKTRGQQVTLSCSPISGHRSVSWYQQTPGQGLQFLFEYFSETQRNKGNFPGRFSGRQFSNSRSEMNVSTLELGDSALYLCASSPGTVNTEAFFGQGTRLTVV.

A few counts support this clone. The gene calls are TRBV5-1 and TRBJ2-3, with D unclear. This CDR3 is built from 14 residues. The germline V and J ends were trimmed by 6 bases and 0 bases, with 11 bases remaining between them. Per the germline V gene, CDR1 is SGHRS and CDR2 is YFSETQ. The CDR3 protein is CASNLGTSTDTQYF. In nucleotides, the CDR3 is TGCGCCAGCAACCTTGGTACTAGCACAGATACGCAGTATTTT.

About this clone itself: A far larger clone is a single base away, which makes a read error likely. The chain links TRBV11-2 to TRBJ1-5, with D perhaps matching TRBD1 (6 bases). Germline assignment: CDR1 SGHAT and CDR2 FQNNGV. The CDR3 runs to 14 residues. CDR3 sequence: CASSLAGGEQLQHF. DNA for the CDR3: TGTGCCAGCAGCTTAGCCGGGGGCGAGCAGCTCCAGCATTTT.

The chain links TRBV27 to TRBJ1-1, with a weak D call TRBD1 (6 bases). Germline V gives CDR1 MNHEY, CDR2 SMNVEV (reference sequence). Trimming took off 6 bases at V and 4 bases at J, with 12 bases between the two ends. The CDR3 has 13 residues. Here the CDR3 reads CASSFGQSTEAFF. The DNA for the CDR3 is TGTGCCAGCAGCTTCGGACAGAGCACTGAAGCTTTCTTT.